These 23 T cell receptor beta chains share one sample of origin, sequenced in a study of cytomegalovirus exposure and HLA in healthy donors. The study ran its PCR with 60 Vbeta and 13 Jbeta primers. The repertoire was sequenced with immunoSEQ multiplex PCR; TCRdb's copy has only in-frame clones and lacks some. The sample shows around 100,000 clones, around 76% of them seen only once. The specimen was PBMCs. The receptor source for this set is a woman younger than 30 in good health and CMV-seropositive.

The rearrangement joins TRBV7-2 to TRBJ2-7; 9 bases map to TRBD2. Trimming cost V 2 bases and J 2 bases; bases outside gene matches: 7. Germline CDR1 and CDR2: SGHTA and FQGNSA. The length of the CDR3 is 16 residues. The CDR3 DNA follows: TGTGCCAGCAGCTTAATGCGCGGGAGGGAGACCTACGAGCAGTACTTC. Its translation is CASSLMRGRETYEQYF.

The rearrangement uses TRBV5-4 and TRBJ1-1; unclear D gene. V lost 1 base and J 1 base, leaving 8 bases between the germline ends. Germline values: CDR1 SGHNT, CDR2 YYREEE (reference sequence). CDR3 size: 14 residues. The DNA for the CDR3 is TGTGCCAGCAGCTTGACCAGGCGGAACACTGAAGCTTTCTTT. Translating it yields CASSLTRRNTEAFF.

The V and J genes are TRBV11-2 and TRBJ2-7; weak D call: TRBD2 (5 bases). CDR3 size: 14 residues. CDR1 and CDR2 from the germline V gene are SGHAT and FQNNGV. V lost 1 base, J lost 4 bases, and 11 bases lay in between. In DNA, the CDR3 is TGTGCCAGCAGCTTAGTTATACGGGGATACGAGCAGTACTTC. Translated, it gives CASSLVIRGYEQYF.

CDR3 protein: CASSLSQSYGYTF. DNA for the CDR3: TGTGCCAGCAGCTTATCTCAGTCCTATGGCTACACCTTC. V is TRBV5-4 and J is TRBJ1-2; D remains unclear. This CDR3 spans 13 amino acids. Germline values: CDR1 SGHNT, CDR2 YYREEE (reference sequence). The V end lost 2 bases, the J end lost 4 bases, and 9 bases lay between the germline ends.

This clone came up a few times. V gene TRBV7-9 combines with J gene TRBJ1-2, with D perhaps matching TRBD1 (6 bases). The CDR3 covers 14 residues. V was shortened by 4 bases and J by 3 bases, with 12 bases between the two germline ends. CDR1 is SEHNR, CDR2 FQNEAQ, per germline (reference sequence). The chain's CDR3 is CASSSTGLDYGYTF. CDR3 DNA: TGTGCCAGCAGCTCGACAGGTTTGGACTATGGCTACACCTTC.

The rearrangement joins TRBV7-9 to TRBJ2-1, with 8 bases identical to TRBD1. Germline loops: CDR1 SEHNR, CDR2 FQNEAQ (reference sequence). The V and J ends lost 1 base and 7 bases, in that order; junction bases with no gene match: 6. This CDR3 comprises 15 residues. In nucleotides, the CDR3 is TGTGCCAGCAGCTTAGTTTTGGACAGGGTAAATGAGCAGTTCTTC. Translating gives CASSLVLDRVNEQFF.

V usage is TRBV5-1 and J usage is TRBJ2-2; 7 bases map to TRBD1. CDR3 length: 15 residues. With 7 bases clipped from V and 4 bases from J, the junction kept 10 bases outside the gene matches. In germline, CDR1 is SGHRS, CDR2 YFSETQ. DNA of the CDR3: TGCGCCAGCCACCATCACAGGGGACCCACCGGGGAGCTGTTTTTT. It encodes CASHHHRGPTGELFF.

The chain uses TRBV28 and TRBJ1-2; 7 bases agree with TRBD1. After removal of 6 bases from V and 4 bases from J, the junction contained 20 bases not matched to a gene. This CDR3 is built from 18 residues. Germline CDR1 reads MDHEN; CDR2 reads SYDVKM. The CDR3 DNA reads TGTGCCAGCAGCCGGCCTCTCGGCAGGGGGTCAGGTAGCTATGGCTACACCTTC. Translating gives CASSRPLGRGSGSYGYTF.

V is TRBV5-1 and J is TRBJ2-5; TRBD1 matches at 8 bases. V lost 1 base to trimming and J lost 5 bases; unmatched junction nucleotides: 10. CDR3 length: 16 residues. Germline-derived CDR1 and CDR2 are SGHRS and YFSETQ. CDR3 nucleotide sequence: TGCGCCAGCAGCTTGCGGGGGACAGGCCGGGGGGAGACCCAGTACTTC. Translated, it gives CASSLRGTGRGETQYF.

The chain employs TRBV27 and TRBJ1-6; D is perhaps TRBD1 (6 bases). In germline, CDR1 is MNHEY, CDR2 SMNVEV (reference sequence). Trimming pared 6 bases from V and 6 bases from J, leaving 15 bases between. The CDR3 totals 15 residues. DNA for the CDR3: TGTGCCAGCAGAAGCGGACAGACCTCTAATTCACCCCTCCACTTT. Its protein product is CASRSGQTSNSPLHF.

This chain links TRBV20-1 with TRBJ2-5; no reliable D call. There are 11 residues in the CDR3. Germline CDR1 DFQATT, CDR2 SNEGSKA (reference sequence). In DNA form, the CDR3 reads TGCAGCGCTGACAACCAAGAGACCCAGTACTTC. Residues: CSADNQETQYF.

This clone was counted only a few times. The genes are TRBV4-2 and TRBJ2-1; 7 bases map to TRBD2. This CDR3 comprises 13 residues. CDR1 and CDR2 (germline): LGHNA, YNFKEQ. Germline trimming cut 3 bases from V and 7 bases from J; bases unmatched to any gene: 3. The CDR3 DNA reads as TGTGCCAGCAGCCACACTAGCGAGAATGAGCAGTTCTTC. Translated, it gives CASSHTSENEQFF.

This chain uses TRBV6-5 with TRBJ2-3, with TRBD2 matching over 10 bases. The CDR3 totals 16 residues. Germline V gene data show CDR1 as MNHEY and CDR2 as SVGAGI. V lost 4 bases, J lost 5 bases, and 9 bases stayed unmatched. The CDR3 DNA reads TGTGCCAGCAGTTGGGCTAGCGGGGGCCGTGGAGATACGCAGTATTTT. This gives the protein CASSWASGGRGDTQYF.

This clone was counted once. The chain couples TRBV5-4 to TRBJ2-3, with 12 nucleotides matching TRBD2. The CDR3 loop spans 16 amino acids. V shed 2 bases, J shed 4 bases, and the junction held 5 bases outside the gene matches. Germline values: CDR1 SGHNT, CDR2 YYREEE (reference sequence). CDR3 DNA sequence: TGTGCCAGCAGCTTAGGACTAGCGGGGAGCGCAGATACGCAGTATTTT. Encoded protein: CASSLGLAGSADTQYF.

This clone is a singleton in its sample. Its ends do not fully match the called genes, so a read error is possible. V usage is TRBV28 and J usage is TRBJ2-7; TRBD1 agrees at 8 bases. The CDR3 is 14 amino acids. The germline gives CDR1 MDHEN, CDR2 SYDVKM. This CDR3 reads CAGRHGQGSYEQYF. Written as DNA, the CDR3 is TGTGCCGGCAGACATGGACAGGGCTCCTACGAGCAGTACTTC.

The chain combines TRBV5-1 with TRBJ1-2, with D perhaps matching TRBD1 (5 bases). Germline V gene sequence: CDR1 SGHRS, CDR2 YFSETQ. The CDR3 length is 17 residues. Trimming cost V 0 bases and J 1 base, with 16 bases left between them. The CDR3 DNA reads as TGCGCCAGCAGCTTGGATTCAAGACAGTCCAATAACTATGGCTACACCTTC. Translating it yields CASSLDSRQSNNYGYTF.

This chain links TRBV27 with TRBJ1-6; the D gene is possibly TRBD1 (6 bases). The germline V gene has CDR1 MNHEY and CDR2 SMNVEV (reference sequence). V was clipped by 5 bases and J by 9 bases, with 14 bases between them. This CDR3 has 14 residues. This CDR3 is CASSVQGASSPLHF. DNA for the CDR3: TGTGCCAGCAGTGTACAGGGTGCATCTTCACCCCTCCACTTT.

This clone was observed once. V usage is TRBV9 and J usage is TRBJ2-1; the match to TRBD1 covers 8 bases. This CDR3 spans 14 amino acids. Germline lookup yields CDR1 SGDLS and CDR2 YYNGEE. V gave up 2 bases and J gave up 8 bases; unmatched junction bases: 6. This CDR3 reads CASSVGTGEDEQFF. The DNA of the CDR3 is TGTGCCAGCAGCGTGGGGACAGGTGAGGATGAGCAGTTCTTC.

This chain joins TRBV4-2 and TRBJ2-7; no clear D gene. There are 17 residues in the CDR3. Germline V gene data show CDR1 as LGHNA and CDR2 as YNFKEQ. Trimming took 1 base from V and 1 from J, leaving 17 bases between them. The chain's CDR3 is CASSQAFMRSPSYEQYF. CDR3 nucleotide sequence: TGTGCCAGCAGCCAAGCTTTTATGCGGAGTCCGTCCTACGAGCAGTACTTC.

The rearrangement links TRBV7-3 to TRBJ2-7; D uncertain. CDR1 is SGHTA, CDR2 FQGTGA, per germline. Trimming removed 5 bases from V and 6 bases from J, with 8 bases in between. CDR3 length: 11 residues. The CDR3: CASSLLSEQYF. Here the CDR3 DNA reads TGTGCCAGCAGCCTCCTCTCCGAGCAGTACTTC.

Comments on this clone: Additional DNA sequences in this sample encode the identical CDR3. The rearrangement uses TRBV25-1 and TRBJ2-7; 11 bases map to TRBD1. V lost 10 bases and J lost 4; bases outside the gene matches: 3. The CDR3 contains 12 residues. Germline CDR1 reads MGHDK; CDR2 reads SYGVNS. CDR3 protein: CATGQGAYEQYF. The CDR3 DNA reads TGTGCCACAGGACAGGGGGCTTACGAGCAGTACTTC.

The CDR3 coding sequence is TGCGCCAGCGGGGAGGGACTAGCGTCCGATACGCAGTATTTT. This gives the protein CASGEGLASDTQYF. This chain uses TRBV5-1 with TRBJ2-3; TRBD2 matches at 10 bases. The length of the CDR3 is 14 residues. CDR1 is SGHRS, CDR2 YFSETQ, per germline. The trim removed 7 bases at V and 6 bases at J, leaving 8 bases unmatched.

This clone was recorded once. V is TRBV19 and J is TRBJ1-1; 8 nucleotides line up with TRBD1. With 7 bases clipped from V and 1 base from J, the junction kept 8 bases outside the gene matches. This CDR3 has 15 amino acids. CDR1 is LNHDA, CDR2 SQIVND, per germline (reference sequence). In nucleotides, the CDR3 is TGTGCCAGTACCCCGAACAGGGGGTCGAACACTGAAGCTTTCTTT. Encoded protein: CASTPNRGSNTEAFF.